The rows below give T cell receptor beta chains drawn from one sample of a study of shared clonotypes between healthy human individuals. Here immunoSEQ multiplex PCR was the method, and the copy in TCRdb shows in-frame clones only, minus some. The profile shows 1.6 million or so clones, over 95% of them singletons. Sequenced input: naive CD4+ T cells sorted from blood. The source is a man aged 30 to 39 in good health. The CDR3 runs from the conserved cysteine through the conserved F or W. The D gene is left open where the match is weak. Clone sizes are given selectively: once, few, many, or a class where the clone is expanded.

abundance: -
j_gene: TRBJ1-4
d_gene: -
v_gene: TRBV10-3
CDR3aa: CAISPTQTMGEKLFF
CDR3nt: TGTGCCATCAGTCCCACACAGACCATGGGTGAAAAACTGTTTTTT

abundance: once
j_gene: TRBJ2-1
d_gene: TRBD2
v_gene: TRBV7-2
CDR3aa: CASSRLAGRPSNEQFF
CDR3nt: TGTGCCAGCAGCCGTCTAGCGGGGCGTCCGAGCAATGAGCAGTTCTTC

abundance: -
j_gene: TRBJ2-1
d_gene: TRBD2
v_gene: TRBV9
CDR3aa: CASSSRGSGSSYNEQFF
CDR3nt: TGTGCCAGCAGCTCCCGGGGTAGCGGGAGCTCCTACAATGAGCAGTTCTTC

abundance: -
j_gene: TRBJ2-7
d_gene: -
v_gene: TRBV28
CDR3aa: CASRLSSGSSYEQYF
CDR3nt: TGTGCCAGCAGATTGTCAAGCGGAAGTTCCTACGAGCAGTACTTC

abundance: -
j_gene: TRBJ2-7
d_gene: -
v_gene: TRBV4-2
CDR3aa: CASSQESRREQYF
CDR3nt: TGTGCCAGCAGCCAAGAATCACGTCGCGAGCAGTACTTC

abundance: -
j_gene: TRBJ1-2
d_gene: -
v_gene: TRBV15
CDR3aa: CATSTGRVGVRYTF
CDR3nt: TGTGCCACCAGCACCGGACGGGTCGGGGTCCGCTACACCTTC

abundance: -
j_gene: TRBJ2-3
d_gene: TRBD2
v_gene: TRBV9
CDR3aa: CASSMSGRADTQYF
CDR3nt: TGTGCCAGCAGCATGAGCGGGAGGGCAGATACGCAGTATTTT

abundance: -
j_gene: TRBJ2-1
d_gene: TRBD2
v_gene: TRBV19
CDR3aa: CASSMREAGVNEQFF
CDR3nt: TGTGCCAGTAGTATGAGGGAAGCGGGAGTTAATGAGCAGTTCTTC

abundance: -
j_gene: TRBJ1-4
d_gene: -
v_gene: TRBV19
CDR3aa: CASSIGSGALEKLFF
CDR3nt: TGTGCCAGTAGTATAGGGTCCGGGGCACTCGAAAAACTGTTTTTT

abundance: -
j_gene: TRBJ2-5
d_gene: -
v_gene: TRBV28
CDR3aa: CASSFLGTGGTQYF
CDR3nt: TGTGCCAGCAGTTTTCTCGGGACCGGTGGGACCCAGTACTTC

abundance: -
j_gene: TRBJ2-5
d_gene: -
v_gene: TRBV11-2
CDR3aa: CASSLVVGQETQYF
CDR3nt: TGTGCCAGCAGCTTAGTAGTCGGCCAAGAGACCCAGTACTTC

abundance: -
j_gene: TRBJ2-1
d_gene: TRBD2
v_gene: TRBV27
CDR3aa: CASSRDYYNEQFF
CDR3nt: TGTGCCAGCAGCCGGGACTACTACAATGAGCAGTTCTTC

abundance: -
j_gene: TRBJ1-5
d_gene: TRBD1
v_gene: TRBV6-6
CDR3aa: CASSYWTGAVDQPQHF
CDR3nt: TGTGCCAGCAGTTACTGGACAGGGGCAGTGGATCAGCCCCAGCATTTT

abundance: -
j_gene: TRBJ2-3
d_gene: TRBD2
v_gene: TRBV4-3
CDR3aa: CASSQDVAGTTDTQYF
CDR3nt: TGCGCCAGCAGCCAAGATGTAGCGGGAACCACAGATACGCAGTATTTT

abundance: -
j_gene: TRBJ2-1
d_gene: -
v_gene: TRBV6-5
CDR3aa: CASSRVGEGYNEQFF
CDR3nt: TGTGCCAGCAGCAGGGTGGGAGAGGGCTACAATGAGCAGTTCTTC

abundance: -
j_gene: TRBJ2-3
d_gene: -
v_gene: TRBV5-1
CDR3aa: CASSQSWGTDTQYF
CDR3nt: TGCGCCAGCAGCCAGAGCTGGGGCACAGATACGCAGTATTTT